The T cell receptor (beta chain) under discussion was sequenced for a study of blood T cell repertoires in COVID-19. There are 17 residues in the CDR3. The germline CDR1 and CDR2 sequences are KGHDR and SFDVKD. Trimming took off 0 bases at V and 0 bases at J, with 11 bases between the two ends. Authors' methods: Nucleated cell counts were estimated from reference gene primer amplification. The data were produced by immunoSEQ multiplex PCR, yet TCRdb's version contains in-frame clones alone and is incomplete. V and J calls and clone size follow that table, whereas D and trimming were derived from the DNA. Here the sample spans 70,000 or so clones, approximately 90% being singletons.

The material sequenced was peripheral blood. This clonotype was sampled from a human donor in a cohort sampled during active COVID-19. This chain connects TRBV24-1 to TRBJ2-1, with a tentative D call TRBD1 (6 bases). The DNA for the CDR3 is TGTGCCACCAGTGATTTGACAGGGTTGGGCTCCTACAATGAGCAGTTCTTC. Its translation is CATSDLTGLGSYNEQFF.